This TCR beta chain was identified during a study of cytomegalovirus exposure and HLA in healthy donors. PCR used 60 Vbeta primers and 13 Jbeta primers. Sequencing used immunoSEQ multiplex PCR; TCRdb keeps in-frame clones, though not all of them. The sample includes 100,000 to 150,000 clones. General study findings and limits: Rare TCR sequences predominated, though certain public TCRs were found in many donors. Likely technical artifact: a cluster of highly shared sequence variants.

A word on this clone: Its cognate antigen is unknown.

Material for sequencing was PBMCs. This TCR was recovered from a man aged 40-50 years in good health and CMV-seronegative.

Here the CDR3 DNA reads TGTGCCAGCAGCTTGGCCCCCTCCGGGAGCGTGAGCTACGAGCAGTACTTC. It yields the protein CASSLAPSGSVSYEQYF. The rearrangement links TRBV5-4 to TRBJ2-7, with D possibly matching TRBD2 (6 bases). CDR1 and CDR2 from the germline V gene are SGHNT and YYREEE (reference sequence). This CDR3 is 17 amino acids long. Trimming left V 0 bases short and J 3 bases short, with 19 bases between.